This paragraph covers one T cell receptor (beta chain) sequence. Antigen specificity is unknown. The data belong to a study of cytomegalovirus exposure and HLA in healthy donors. Study in general: T cells numbering 150 million to 200 million yielded 100 million to 120 million unique TCR beta sequences in an earlier analysis.

Study results and limitations: With later analysis, a missense DCLRE1C variant became linked to TCR beta V- and J-gene trimming. Researchers catalogued under 200 TCR beta chains as cytomegalovirus-associated. The authors judged a highly shared variant cluster likely a sequencing artifact.

Looked up from germline, CDR1 is ENHRY and CDR2 is SYGVKD. The V gene lost 2 bases and the J gene lost 7 bases, with 11 bases spanning the gap. There are 14 residues in the CDR3. The PCR ran on 60 Vbeta and 13 Jbeta primers. Data came from immunoSEQ multiplex PCR; TCRdb stores just in-frame clones and leaves some out. This sample carries around 180,000 clones, around 80% of them seen once, and the ten largest clones take approximately 1.2%. The sequenced sample was PBMCs. The chain joins TRBV10-3 to TRBJ2-2; D possibly corresponds to TRBD2 (6 bases). The TCR originated in a boy between 2 and 15 years old in good health and CMV-seronegative. The CDR3 DNA is TGTGCCATCAGTGAGCGGGAGTCGGGCGGGGAGCTGTTTTTT. Protein sequence: CAISERESGGELFF.